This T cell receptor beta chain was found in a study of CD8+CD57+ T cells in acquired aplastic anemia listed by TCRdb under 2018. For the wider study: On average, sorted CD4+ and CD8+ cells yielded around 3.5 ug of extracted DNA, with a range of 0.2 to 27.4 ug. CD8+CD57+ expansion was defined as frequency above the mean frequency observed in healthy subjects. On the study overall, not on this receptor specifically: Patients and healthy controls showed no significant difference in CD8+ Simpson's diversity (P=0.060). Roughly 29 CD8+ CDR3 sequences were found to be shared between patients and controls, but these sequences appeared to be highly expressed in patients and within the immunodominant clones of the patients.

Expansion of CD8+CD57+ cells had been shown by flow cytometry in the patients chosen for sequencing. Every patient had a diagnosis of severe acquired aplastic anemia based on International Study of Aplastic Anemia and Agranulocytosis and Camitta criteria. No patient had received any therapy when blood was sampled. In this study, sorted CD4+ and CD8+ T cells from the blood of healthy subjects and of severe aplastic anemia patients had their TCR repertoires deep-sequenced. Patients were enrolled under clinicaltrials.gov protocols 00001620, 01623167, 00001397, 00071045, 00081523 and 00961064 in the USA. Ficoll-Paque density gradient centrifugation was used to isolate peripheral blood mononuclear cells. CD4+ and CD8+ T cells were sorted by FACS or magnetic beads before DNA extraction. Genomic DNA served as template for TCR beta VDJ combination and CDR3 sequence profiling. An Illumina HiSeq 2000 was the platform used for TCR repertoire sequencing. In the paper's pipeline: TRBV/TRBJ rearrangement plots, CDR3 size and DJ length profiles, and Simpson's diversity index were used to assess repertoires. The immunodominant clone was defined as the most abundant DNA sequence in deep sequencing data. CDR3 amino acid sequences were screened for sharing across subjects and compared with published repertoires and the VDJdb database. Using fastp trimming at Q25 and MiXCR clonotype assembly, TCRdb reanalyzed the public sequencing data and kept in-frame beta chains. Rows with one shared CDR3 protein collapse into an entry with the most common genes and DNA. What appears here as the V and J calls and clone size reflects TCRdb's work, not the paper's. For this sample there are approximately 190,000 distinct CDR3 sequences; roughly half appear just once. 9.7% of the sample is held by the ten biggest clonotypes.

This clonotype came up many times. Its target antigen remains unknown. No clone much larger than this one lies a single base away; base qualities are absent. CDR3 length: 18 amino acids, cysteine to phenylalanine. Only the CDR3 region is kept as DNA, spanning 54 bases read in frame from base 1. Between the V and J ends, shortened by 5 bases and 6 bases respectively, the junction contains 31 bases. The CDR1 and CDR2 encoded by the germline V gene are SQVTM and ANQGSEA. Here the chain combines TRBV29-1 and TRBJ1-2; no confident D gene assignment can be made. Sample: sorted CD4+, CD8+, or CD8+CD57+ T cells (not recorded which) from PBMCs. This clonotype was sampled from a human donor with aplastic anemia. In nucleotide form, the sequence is TGCAGCGTTTTTAGAGGAGTCGAGCAAAAAGGGTCGGGTCATGGCTACACCTTC. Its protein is CSVFRGVEQKGSGHGYTF.